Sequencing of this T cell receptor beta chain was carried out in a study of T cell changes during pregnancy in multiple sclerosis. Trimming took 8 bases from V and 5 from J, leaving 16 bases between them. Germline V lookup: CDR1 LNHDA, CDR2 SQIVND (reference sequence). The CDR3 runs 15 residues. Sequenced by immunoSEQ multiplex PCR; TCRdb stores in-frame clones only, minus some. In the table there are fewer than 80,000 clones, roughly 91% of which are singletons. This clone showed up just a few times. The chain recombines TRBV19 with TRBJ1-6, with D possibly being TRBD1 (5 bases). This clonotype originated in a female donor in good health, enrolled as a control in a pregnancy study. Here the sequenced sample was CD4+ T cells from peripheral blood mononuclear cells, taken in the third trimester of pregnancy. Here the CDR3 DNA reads TGTGCCAGTCGATCGGTAGGGGTTAATAATTCACCCCTCCACTTT. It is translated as CASRSVGVNNSPLHF.